What follows are 4 T cell receptor beta chains derived from one specimen sequenced in a study of blood T cell repertoires in COVID-19. Measured with immunoSEQ multiplex PCR; TCRdb has only the in-frame clones, and not every one. The top ten clones hold around 6.5% of a sample with about 100,000 clones, around 90% of them seen once. Sequencing was carried out using peripheral blood. Source of these receptors: a woman in her fifties or sixties with acute or convalescent COVID-19.

The rearrangement links TRBV10-3 to TRBJ2-7, with 7 bases lining up with TRBD1. The germline CDR1 and CDR2 sequences are ENHRY and SYGVKD. Trimming cost V 10 bases and J 1 base; bases outside gene matches: 4. The CDR3 runs to 12 residues. The CDR3 DNA follows: TGTGCCACCCGACAGGGATCCTACGAGCAGTACGTC. This sequence encodes CATRQGSYEQYV.

This sequence joins TRBV3-1 (or the pseudogene TRBV3-2) and TRBJ1-1, with a weak D call TRBD1 (5 bases). The CDR3 is 13 amino acids. Trimming pared 0 bases from V and 4 bases from J, leaving 6 bases between. Per germline, CDR1 LGHDT and CDR2 YNNKEL (reference sequence). In DNA form, the CDR3 reads TGTGCCAGCAGCCAAGAAAGGGGCACTGAAGCTTTCTTT. Protein sequence: CASSQERGTEAFF.

The chain joins TRBV18 to TRBJ2-3; the match to TRBD2 covers 10 bases. Trimming took 1 base from V and 3 from J; bases not matched to a gene: 1. This CDR3 region has 15 residues. The germline CDR1 and CDR2 sequences are KGHSH and LQKENI. In nucleotides, the CDR3 is TGTGCCAGCTCACCACTTAGCGGGAGGACAGATACGCAGTATTTT. Its translation: CASSPLSGRTDTQYF. Complete variable domain (other parts from reference TRBV18 and TRBJ2-3): NAGVMQNPRHLVRRRGQEARLRCSPMKGHSHVYWYRQLPEEGLKFMVYLQKENIIDESGMPKERFSAEFPKEGPSILRIQQVVRGDSAAYFCASSPLSGRTDTQYFGPGTRLTVL.

The chain carries TRBV3-1 (or the pseudogene TRBV3-2) and TRBJ1-2, with D unresolved. Germline V gives CDR1 LGHDT, CDR2 YNNKEL (reference sequence). The CDR3 loop spans 16 amino acids. V lost 1 base and J 0 bases, leaving 12 bases between the germline ends. The CDR3, as DNA: TGTGCCAGCAGCCAAGCTGGCGGGAGGGCTAACTATGGCTACACCTTC. Translating it yields CASSQAGGRANYGYTF.